This T cell receptor (beta chain) derives from a study of shared clonotypes between healthy human individuals. The study, taken as a whole, reports: It was the few donors that limited the genetic and exposure-history diversity represented.

This clone was detected only a few times. Its antigen is undetermined. Additional DNA sequences in this sample encode the identical CDR3. Sequencing was at deep level. The authors' processing: ImmunoSEQ junction-only sequences lacked quality scores, so their filtering differed. Here immunoSEQ multiplex PCR was the method, and the copy in TCRdb shows in-frame clones only, minus some. From that table come the V and J calls and clone size; the DNA was used to work out D and trimming. The data show under 2.5 million clones, 85% to 95% seen once. Germline V gene sequence: CDR1 SGHTA, CDR2 FQGNSA. V lost 3 bases and J 0 bases, leaving 0 bases between the germline ends. CDR3 length equals 12 residues.

The specimen was naive CD4+ T cells from PBMCs. Subset indicated: CD45RA+ positively selected. This TCR was recovered from a young man in good health. Some clones in this sample may be carry-over from other donors' samples. The gene calls are TRBV7-2 and TRBJ2-1; D remains unclear. In DNA, the CDR3 is TGTGCCAGCAGCTTCTCCTACAATGAGCAGTTCTTC. Protein: CASSFSYNEQFF.